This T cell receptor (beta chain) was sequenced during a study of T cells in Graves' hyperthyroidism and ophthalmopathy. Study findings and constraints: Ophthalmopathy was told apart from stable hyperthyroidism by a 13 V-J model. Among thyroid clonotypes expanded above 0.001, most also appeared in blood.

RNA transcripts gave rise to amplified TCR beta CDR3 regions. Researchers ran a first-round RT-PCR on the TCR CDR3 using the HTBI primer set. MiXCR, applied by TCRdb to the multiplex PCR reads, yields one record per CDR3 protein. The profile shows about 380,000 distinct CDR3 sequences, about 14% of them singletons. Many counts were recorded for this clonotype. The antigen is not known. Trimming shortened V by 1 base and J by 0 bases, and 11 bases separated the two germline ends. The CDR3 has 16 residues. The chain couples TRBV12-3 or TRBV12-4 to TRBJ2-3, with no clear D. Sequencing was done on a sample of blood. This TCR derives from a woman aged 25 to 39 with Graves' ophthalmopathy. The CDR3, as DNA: TGTGCCAGCAGTTTAGGAGGACCTATTAGCACAGATACGCAGTATTTT. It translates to CASSLGGPISTDTQYF.